This T cell receptor (beta chain) was sequenced for a study of cytomegalovirus exposure and HLA in healthy donors. Across the study: An early data release held 79 million or so unique TCRs from HLA-typed donors.

The PCR employed 60 Vbeta primers together with 13 Jbeta primers. Profiling relied on immunoSEQ multiplex PCR, and the TCRdb table lists in-frame clones only, not all of them. The sample has 130,000 to 150,000 clones; just under 80% are singletons. Remarks on this clone: Its antigen is not known.

CDR1 and CDR2 from the germline V gene are MDHEN and SYDVKM. The CDR3 length is 15 residues. Unmatched junction bases numbered 6, after V lost 3 bases and J lost 2 bases. Study outcomes and limitations: TCR beta V- and J-gene trimming, according to a later analysis, was linked to a missense DCLRE1C variant. It was reportedly the case that the classifier diagnosed cytomegalovirus status with high specificity and sensitivity.

The source material was PBMCs. This chain links TRBV28 with TRBJ1-2; 7 bases align to TRBD1. The clonotype comes from a man younger than 40 in good health and CMV-seronegative. CDR3 bases: TGTGCCAGCAGTTTGGGGGACAGCGGGAACTATGGCTACACCTTC. Translating it yields CASSLGDSGNYGYTF.